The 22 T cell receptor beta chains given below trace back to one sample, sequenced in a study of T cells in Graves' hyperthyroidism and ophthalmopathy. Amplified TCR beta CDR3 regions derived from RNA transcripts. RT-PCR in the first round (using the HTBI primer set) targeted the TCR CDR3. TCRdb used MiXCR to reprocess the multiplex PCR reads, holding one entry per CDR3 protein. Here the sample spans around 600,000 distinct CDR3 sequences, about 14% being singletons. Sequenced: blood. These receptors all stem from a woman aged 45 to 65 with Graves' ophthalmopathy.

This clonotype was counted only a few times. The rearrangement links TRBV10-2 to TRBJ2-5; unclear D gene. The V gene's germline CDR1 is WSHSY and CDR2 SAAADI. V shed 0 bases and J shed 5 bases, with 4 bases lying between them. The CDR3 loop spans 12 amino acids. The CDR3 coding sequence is TGCGCCAGCAGTGAGTCGTGGGAGACCCAGTACTTC. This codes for CASSESWETQYF.

CDR3 residues: CASRTGTAWAAALSTDTQYF. Here the CDR3 DNA reads TGTGCCAGCAGAACCGGGACAGCTTGGGCGGCGGCTCTAAGCACAGATACGCAGTATTTT. This chain uses TRBV6-2 or TRBV6-3 with TRBJ2-3, with TRBD1 identical over 7 bases. The CDR3 runs 20 residues. Germline V lookup: CDR1 MNHEY, CDR2 SVGEGT. Losses at the gene ends were 6 bases for V and 0 bases for J; bases not matched to a gene: 21.

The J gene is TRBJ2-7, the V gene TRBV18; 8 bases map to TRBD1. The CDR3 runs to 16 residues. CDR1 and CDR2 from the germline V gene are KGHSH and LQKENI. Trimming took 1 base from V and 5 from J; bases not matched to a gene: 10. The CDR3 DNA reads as TGTGCCAGCTCACCACTGTTACGACAGGGGTCGGACGAGCAGTACTTC. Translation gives CASSPLLRQGSDEQYF.

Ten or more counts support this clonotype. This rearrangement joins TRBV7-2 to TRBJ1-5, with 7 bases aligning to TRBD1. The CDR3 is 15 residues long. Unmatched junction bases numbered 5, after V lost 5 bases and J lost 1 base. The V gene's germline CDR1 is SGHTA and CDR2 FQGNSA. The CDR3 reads CASSPRTGSNQPQHF. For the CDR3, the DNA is TGTGCCAGCAGCCCGCGGACAGGCAGCAATCAGCCCCAGCATTTT.

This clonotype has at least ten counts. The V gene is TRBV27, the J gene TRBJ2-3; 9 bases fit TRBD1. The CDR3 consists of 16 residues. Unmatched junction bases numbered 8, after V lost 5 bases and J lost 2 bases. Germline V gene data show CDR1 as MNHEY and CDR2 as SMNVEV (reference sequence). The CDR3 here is CASSPTGTGFTDTQYF. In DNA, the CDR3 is TGTGCCAGCAGTCCCACCGGGACAGGGTTCACAGATACGCAGTATTTT.

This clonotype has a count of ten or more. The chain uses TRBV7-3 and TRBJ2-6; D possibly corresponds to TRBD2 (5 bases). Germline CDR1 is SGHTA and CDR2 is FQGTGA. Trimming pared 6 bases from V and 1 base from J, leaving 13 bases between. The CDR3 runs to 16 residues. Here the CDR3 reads CASRESSGSGANVLTF. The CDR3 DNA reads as TGTGCCAGCAGGGAATCATCGGGATCTGGGGCCAACGTCCTGACTTTC.

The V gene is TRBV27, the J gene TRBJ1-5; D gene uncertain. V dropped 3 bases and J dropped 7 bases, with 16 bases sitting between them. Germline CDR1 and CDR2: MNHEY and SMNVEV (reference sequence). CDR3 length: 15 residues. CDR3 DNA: TGTGCCAGCAGTTTTCAACCCACAAGAGGCCAGCCCCAGCATTTT. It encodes CASSFQPTRGQPQHF.

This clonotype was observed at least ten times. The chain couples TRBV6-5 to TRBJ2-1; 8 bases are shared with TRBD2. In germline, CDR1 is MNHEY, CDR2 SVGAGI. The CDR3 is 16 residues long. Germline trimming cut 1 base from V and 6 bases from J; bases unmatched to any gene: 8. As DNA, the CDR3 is TGTGCCAGCAGTTACTGGGGGACTAGTATTTTCAATGAGCAGTTCTTC. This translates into CASSYWGTSIFNEQFF.

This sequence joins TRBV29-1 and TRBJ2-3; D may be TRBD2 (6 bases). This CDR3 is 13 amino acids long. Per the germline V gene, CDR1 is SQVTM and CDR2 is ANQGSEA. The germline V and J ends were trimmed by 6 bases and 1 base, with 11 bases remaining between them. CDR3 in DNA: TGCAGCGTGCCCTCGGGGGGCACAGATACGCAGTATTTT. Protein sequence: CSVPSGGTDTQYF.

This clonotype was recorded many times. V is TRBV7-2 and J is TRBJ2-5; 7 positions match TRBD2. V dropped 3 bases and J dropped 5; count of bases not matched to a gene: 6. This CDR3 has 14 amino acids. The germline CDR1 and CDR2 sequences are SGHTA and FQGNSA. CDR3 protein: CASSLAGERETQYF. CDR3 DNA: TGTGCCAGCAGCTTGGCGGGAGAACGGGAGACCCAGTACTTC.

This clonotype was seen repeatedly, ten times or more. The CDR3, as DNA: TGTGCCTGGAGTGGAATGGAACGGCACCTAAACTATGGCTACACCTTC. Translating it yields CAWSGMERHLNYGYTF. The chain employs TRBV30 and TRBJ1-2, with D hard to call. Germline values: CDR1 GTSNPN, CDR2 SVGIG (reference sequence). The CDR3 totals 16 residues. V was cut by 1 base and J by 2 bases, with 17 bases left in between.

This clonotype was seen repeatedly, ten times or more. CDR3 sequence: CASSGTVIGTSGYEQYF. In DNA form, the CDR3 reads TGTGCCAGTTCGGGGACAGTTATAGGGACTAGCGGATACGAGCAGTACTTC. This sequence joins TRBV2 and TRBJ2-7; TRBD2 matches at 11 bases. The germline CDR1 and CDR2 sequences are SNHLY and FYNNEI. This CDR3 is 17 amino acids long. Unmatched junction bases numbered 17, after V lost 9 bases and J lost 4 bases.

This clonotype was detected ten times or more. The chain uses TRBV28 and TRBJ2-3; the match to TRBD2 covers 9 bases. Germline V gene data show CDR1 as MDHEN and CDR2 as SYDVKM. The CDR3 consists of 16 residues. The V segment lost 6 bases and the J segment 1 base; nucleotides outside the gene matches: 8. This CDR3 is CASRPPTSGRTDTQYF. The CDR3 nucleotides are TGTGCCAGCAGACCTCCGACTAGCGGACGCACAGATACGCAGTATTTT.

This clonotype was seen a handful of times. This CDR3 reads CATGAFGGDTDTQYF. Written as DNA, the CDR3 is TGTGCCACCGGAGCATTTGGGGGGGACACAGATACGCAGTATTTT. The J gene is TRBJ2-3, the V gene TRBV19; 7 bases fit TRBD2. V shed 10 bases, J shed 2 bases, and the junction held 12 bases outside the gene matches. Germline assignment: CDR1 LNHDA and CDR2 SQIVND (reference sequence). The CDR3 extends over 15 amino acids. Filled out from reference TRBV19 and TRBJ2-3, the complete variable domain reads DGGITQSPKYLFRKEGQNVTLSCEQNLNHDAMYWYRQDPGQGLRLIYYSQIVNDFQKGDIAEGYSVSREKKESFPLTVTSAQKNPTAFYLCATGAFGGDTDTQYFGPGTRLTVL.

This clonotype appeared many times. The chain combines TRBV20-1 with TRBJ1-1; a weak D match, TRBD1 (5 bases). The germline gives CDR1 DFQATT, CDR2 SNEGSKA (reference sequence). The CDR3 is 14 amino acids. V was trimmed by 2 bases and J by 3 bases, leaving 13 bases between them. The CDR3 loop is CSARNPGGDTEAFF. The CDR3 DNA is TGCAGTGCTAGAAACCCGGGGGGAGACACTGAAGCTTTCTTT.

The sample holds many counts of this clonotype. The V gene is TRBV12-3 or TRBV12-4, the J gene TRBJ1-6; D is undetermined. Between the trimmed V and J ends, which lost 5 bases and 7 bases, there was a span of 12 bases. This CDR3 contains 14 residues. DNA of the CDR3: TGTGCCAGCAGTCTGAACCTTCCCAATTCACCCCTCCACTTT. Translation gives CASSLNLPNSPLHF.

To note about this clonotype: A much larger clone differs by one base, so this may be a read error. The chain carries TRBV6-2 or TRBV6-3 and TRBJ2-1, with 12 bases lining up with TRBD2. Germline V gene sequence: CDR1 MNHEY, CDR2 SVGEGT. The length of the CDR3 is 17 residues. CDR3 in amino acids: CANSRGLAGISYNEQFF. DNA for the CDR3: TGTGCCAACAGTCGAGGACTAGCGGGAATCTCCTACAATGAGCAGTTCTTC.

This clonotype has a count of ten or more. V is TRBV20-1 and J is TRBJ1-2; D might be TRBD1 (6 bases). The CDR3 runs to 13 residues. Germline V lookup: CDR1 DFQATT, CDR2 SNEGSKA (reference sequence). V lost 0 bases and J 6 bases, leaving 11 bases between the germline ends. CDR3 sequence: CSARDGGAHGYTF. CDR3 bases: TGCAGTGCTAGAGATGGGGGGGCGCATGGCTACACCTTC.

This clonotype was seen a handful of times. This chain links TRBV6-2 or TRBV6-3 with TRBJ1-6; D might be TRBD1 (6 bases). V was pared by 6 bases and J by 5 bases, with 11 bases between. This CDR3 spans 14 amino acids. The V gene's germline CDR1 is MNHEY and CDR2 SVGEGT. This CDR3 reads CASRSGHDNSPLHF. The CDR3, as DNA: TGTGCCAGCAGGTCGGGACATGATAATTCACCCCTCCACTTT.

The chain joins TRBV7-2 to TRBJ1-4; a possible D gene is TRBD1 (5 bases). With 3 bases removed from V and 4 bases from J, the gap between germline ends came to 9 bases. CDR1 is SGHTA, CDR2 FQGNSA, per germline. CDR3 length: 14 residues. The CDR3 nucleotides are TGTACCAGCAGCTTTGCCCAGGGTAATGAAAAACTGTTTTTT. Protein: CTSSFAQGNEKLFF. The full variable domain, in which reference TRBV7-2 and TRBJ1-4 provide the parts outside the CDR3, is GAGVSQSPSNKVTEKGKDVELRCDPISGHTALYWYRQSLGQGLEFLIYFQGNSAPDKSGLPSDRFSAERTGGSVSTLTIQRTQQEDSAVYLCTSSFAQGNEKLFFGSGTQLSVL.

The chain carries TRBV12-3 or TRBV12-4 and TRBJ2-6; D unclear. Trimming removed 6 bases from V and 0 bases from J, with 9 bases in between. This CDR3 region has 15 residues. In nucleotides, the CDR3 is TGTGCCAGCAGAGCCAGGAGCTCTGGGGCCAACGTCCTGACTTTC. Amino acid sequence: CASRARSSGANVLTF.

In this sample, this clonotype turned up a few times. This CDR3 is CASEHRIDRGLTQETQYF. In DNA, the CDR3 is TGTGCCAGCGAACACCGGATTGACAGGGGGCTTACCCAAGAGACCCAGTACTTC. This sequence joins TRBV5-4 and TRBJ2-5; TRBD1 aligns across 10 bases. Trimming cost V 7 bases and J 1 base; bases outside gene matches: 16. Germline CDR1 is SGHNT and CDR2 is YYREEE (reference sequence). The CDR3 contains 18 residues. The full variable domain, completed using reference TRBV5-4 and TRBJ2-5, is ETGVTQSPTHLIKTRGQQVTLRCSSQSGHNTVSWYQQALGQGPQFIFQYYREEENGRGNFPPRFSGLQFPNYSSELNVNALELDDSALYLCASEHRIDRGLTQETQYFGPGTRLLVL.